One and the same sample provided the 5 T cell receptor beta chains below, sequenced in a study of CXCR3-negative and CXCR3-positive naive CD8 T cells. The libraries of TRB cDNA were constructed through 5' RACE using UMI labels. TCRdb reworked the 5' RACE reads into one entry per CDR3 protein, no DNA. The listing records 65,000 to 85,000 distinct CDR3 sequences. The specimen was naive CXCR3- CD8+ T cells from blood. As to subset: CD45RO-CCR7+CD27+CD95- naive CD8+ T cells lacking CXCR3 (TNR3-). Receptor source: a human donor in good health. Some clones in this sample may be carry-over from other donors' samples.

The V call is TRBV5-6, the J call TRBJ2-7; the TRBD2 assignment by TCRdb is unverifiable without DNA. Germline V gene lookup returns CDR1 SGHDT and CDR2 YYEEEE. The CDR3 contains 13 residues. CDR3 sequence reads: CASSPALEGEQYF.

The rearrangement links TRBV7-6 to TRBJ2-7. There are 13 residues in the CDR3. The germline V gene has CDR1 SGHVS and CDR2 FNYEAQ. This chain's CDR3 is CASSLVLQDEQYF.

The V call is TRBV9, the J call TRBJ1-1; the D gene TCRdb calls, TRBD1, cannot be checked with no DNA. In germline, CDR1 is SGDLS, CDR2 YYNGEE. The CDR3 totals 13 residues. The CDR3 protein is CASSAPGQYEAFF.

J is TRBJ2-1 and V is TRBV5-5; without DNA, the TCRdb call of TRBD1 cannot be checked. CDR3 length: 15 residues. CDR1 and CDR2 from the germline V gene are SGHKS and YYEKEE (reference sequence). This CDR3 reads CASSPTGSSYNEQFF.

The chain is built from TRBV28 and TRBJ1-5; lacking DNA, the TRBD1 call made by TCRdb goes unchecked. CDR3 length: 15 amino acids. Germline assignment: CDR1 MDHEN and CDR2 SYDVKM. The CDR3 sequence is CASSSPRVTAQPQHF.